Below, 21 T cell receptor beta chains from the same sample are listed, as sequenced in a study of identical twins (TCRdb year 2016). Receptors were amplified or captured by 5' RACE. Sequencing was carried out with an Illumina HiSeq 2000. In-frame beta chains were kept once TCRdb had trimmed the public reads at Q25 with fastp and called clones with MiXCR. Each CDR3 protein gets just one entry, which takes the most common genes and DNA from the rows behind it. The sample includes about 520,000 distinct CDR3 sequences, with roughly 21% observed a single time. Approximately 0.95% of the sample is taken by the ten largest. This same sample was also part of a study on T cells expressing NK-cell markers.

Sequencing input: CD4+ T cells sorted from blood. The receptor set was obtained from a woman in her late teens or twenties in good health.

This clonotype was detected only a few times. The chain uses TRBV20-1 and TRBJ1-2; D call uncertain. Germline-derived CDR1 and CDR2 are DFQATT and SNEGSKA (reference sequence). This CDR3 comprises 12 residues. V shed 7 bases and J shed 1 base, with 10 bases lying between them. CDR3 amino acids: CSVSPGNYGYTF. For the CDR3, the DNA is TGCAGTGTCAGTCCGGGTAACTATGGCTACACCTTC.

The table lists this clonotype with a few counts. Here the CDR3 DNA reads TGTGCCAGCAGAGGGGGGGGGGTAGCAGAGACCCAGTACTTC. Translation: CASRGGGVAETQYF. The V and J genes are TRBV6-2 or TRBV6-3 and TRBJ2-5, with D maybe TRBD2 (7 bases). Trimming left V 6 bases short and J 4 bases short, with 15 bases between. The CDR3 totals 14 residues. Per the germline V gene, CDR1 is MNHEY and CDR2 is SVGEGT.

The chain links TRBV20-1 to TRBJ2-1; TRBD2 might be the D (6 bases). Trimming stripped 4 bases from V and 7 bases from J, with 14 bases between. This CDR3 contains 13 residues. CDR1 is DFQATT, CDR2 SNEGSKA, per germline (reference sequence). Written as DNA, the CDR3 is TGCAGTGCTAAAGGAGGGGCCATAAATGAGCAGTTCTTC. Protein: CSAKGGAINEQFF.

This clonotype came up a few times. This chain connects TRBV3-1 to TRBJ1-1; no reliable D call. The CDR3 sequence is 13 residues long. The V gene lost 2 bases and the J gene lost 3 bases, with 7 bases spanning the gap. Germline CDR1 LGHDT, CDR2 YNNKEL (reference sequence). CDR3 residues: CASSQPAYTEAFF. The DNA for the CDR3 is TGTGCCAGCAGCCAACCAGCGTACACTGAAGCTTTCTTT.

The chain employs TRBV7-3 and TRBJ2-2; D unresolved. Germline CDR1 is SGHTA and CDR2 is FQGTGA. CDR3 size: 12 residues. V lost 3 bases and J 8 bases, leaving 7 bases between the germline ends. Here the CDR3 reads CASSFSVGELFF. The CDR3 nucleotides are TGTGCCAGCAGCTTTAGTGTGGGGGAGCTGTTTTTT. The full variable domain, completed using reference TRBV7-3 and TRBJ2-2, is GAGVSQTPSNKVTEKGKYVELRCDPISGHTALYWYRQSLGQGPEFLIYFQGTGAADDSGLPNDRFFAVRPEGSVSTLKIQRTERGDSAVYLCASSFSVGELFFGEGSRLTVL.

The chain couples TRBV20-1 to TRBJ1-1; TRBD1 matches at 7 bases. V gave up 6 bases and J gave up 3 bases; unmatched junction bases: 10. The CDR3 is 14 amino acids. Per the germline V gene, CDR1 is DFQATT and CDR2 is SNEGSKA (reference sequence). The CDR3 reads CSARRGGTYTEAFF. The CDR3 DNA reads as TGCAGTGCCAGGCGAGGGGGCACTTACACTGAAGCTTTCTTT.

This clonotype was seen a handful of times. The J gene is TRBJ2-4, the V gene TRBV20-1; 7 bases match TRBD1. There are 12 residues in the CDR3. Trimming at V came to 3 bases and at J to 8 bases, leaving 4 bases not matched to a gene. The germline V gene has CDR1 DFQATT and CDR2 SNEGSKA (reference sequence). CDR3 amino acids: CSARTGRDIQYF. The CDR3 nucleotides read TGCAGTGCTAGGACAGGGCGGGACATTCAGTACTTC.

The chain links TRBV12-3 or TRBV12-4 to TRBJ2-7; D might be TRBD1 (5 bases). The CDR3 sequence is 12 residues long. V was cut by 3 bases and J by 7 bases, with 10 bases left in between. CDR3 in amino acids: CASSFYRTEQYF. CDR3 coding DNA: TGTGCCAGCAGTTTCTACCGGACAGAGCAGTACTTC.

The gene calls are TRBV5-1 and TRBJ1-2, with TRBD1 matching 9 bases. This CDR3 spans 17 amino acids. Germline V CDR1 and CDR2: SGHRS, YFSETQ. The trim removed 0 bases at V and 6 bases at J, leaving 12 bases unmatched. The CDR3 region has the DNA TGCGCCAGCAGCTTGGGACCGGGACAGGGAGATCCCCATGGCTACACCTTC. Amino acid sequence: CASSLGPGQGDPHGYTF.

This clonotype was seen more than once but under ten times. The CDR3 sequence is CASSLPHSYGYTF. The CDR3 region has the DNA TGCGCCAGCAGCTTGCCGCATAGCTATGGCTACACCTTC. This chain joins TRBV5-1 and TRBJ1-2; the D is unclear. The CDR3 is 13 residues long. V dropped 1 base and J dropped 4 bases, with 8 bases sitting between them. Looked up from germline, CDR1 is SGHRS and CDR2 is YFSETQ.

V usage is TRBV11-2 and J usage is TRBJ2-3; 8 bases match TRBD1. The CDR3 runs to 13 residues. Germline V gene data show CDR1 as SGHAT and CDR2 as FQNNGV. V lost 8 bases and J lost 5; bases outside the gene matches: 6. The CDR3 region is CASSTGVKDTQYF. In DNA, the CDR3 is TGTGCCAGCTCGACAGGGGTAAAAGATACGCAGTATTTT.

This sequence joins TRBV10-3 and TRBJ2-3, with D perhaps TRBD1 or TRBD2 (5 bases each). The length of the CDR3 is 15 residues. Trimming shortened V by 6 bases and J by 2 bases, and 15 bases separated the two germline ends. Germline loops: CDR1 ENHRY, CDR2 SYGVKD. Written as DNA, the CDR3 is TGTGCCATCAGGAGGATAGGGGAGAACACAGATACGCAGTATTTT. It is translated as CAIRRIGENTDTQYF.

This clonotype appeared a few times. V and J are TRBV20-1 and TRBJ2-4, with D tentatively TRBD1 (6 bases). This CDR3 contains 15 residues. Per the germline V gene, CDR1 is DFQATT and CDR2 is SNEGSKA (reference sequence). The V and J ends lost 6 bases and 5 bases respectively, with 20 bases between them. As DNA, the CDR3 is TGCAGTGCCAATAAGGCCCGGGACACAGAAAACATTCAGTACTTC. Translating it yields CSANKARDTENIQYF.

This clonotype was counted only a few times. The DNA for the CDR3 is TGTGCCAGCAGCTTCACAGTATCTGGTGGCTACACCTTC. Amino acid sequence: CASSFTVSGGYTF. The V call is TRBV25-1, the J call TRBJ1-2; no clear D gene. Germline assignment: CDR1 MGHDK and CDR2 SYGVNS. V lost 6 bases to trimming and J lost 7 bases, with 15 bases between them. The CDR3 length is 13 residues.

CDR3 in amino acids: CASSLRAGGDTQYF. Written as DNA, the CDR3 is TGTGCCAGCAGCTTAAGAGCCGGTGGAGATACGCAGTATTTT. The V gene is TRBV7-2, the J gene TRBJ2-3, with no clear D. The germline V and J ends were trimmed by 2 bases and 5 bases, with 11 bases remaining between them. The length of the CDR3 is 14 residues. Germline V gives CDR1 SGHTA, CDR2 FQGNSA.

V is TRBV19 and J is TRBJ1-2; 9 bases agree with TRBD1. Germline V gene data show CDR1 as LNHDA and CDR2 as SQIVND (reference sequence). The CDR3 has 15 residues. Germline trimming cut 3 bases from V and 3 bases from J; bases unmatched to any gene: 5. CDR3 DNA: TGTGCCAGTAGTATGGGGACAGGGACCTACTATGGCTACACCTTC. Its protein product is CASSMGTGTYYGYTF.

This clonotype was recorded a few times. The V and J genes are TRBV20-1 and TRBJ2-3; the D is unclear. The CDR3 runs 13 residues. Trimming took 3 bases from V and 4 from J, leaving 11 bases between them. Germline CDR1 reads DFQATT; CDR2 reads SNEGSKA (reference sequence). CDR3 nucleotides: TGCAGTGCTAGTAGGGTGTCGTCAGATACGCAGTATTTT. Translated, it gives CSASRVSSDTQYF.

The sample holds a few counts of this clonotype. The chain joins TRBV10-3 to TRBJ2-1, with TRBD2 identical over 10 bases. The germline CDR1 and CDR2 sequences are ENHRY and SYGVKD. The CDR3 consists of 14 residues. Unmatched junction bases numbered 1, after V lost 3 bases and J lost 5 bases. In nucleotides, the CDR3 is TGTGCCATCAGTGAACTAGCGGGACACAATGAGCAGTTCTTC. It encodes CAISELAGHNEQFF.

This CDR3 is CASQGGPYTDTQYF. CDR3 nucleotides: TGTGCCTCCCAGGGGGGGCCCTACACAGATACGCAGTATTTT. The chain uses TRBV9 and TRBJ2-3; D is possibly TRBD1 or TRBD2 (7 bases each). Trimming took off 10 bases at V and 2 bases at J, with 17 bases between the two ends. Germline V gene sequence: CDR1 SGDLS, CDR2 YYNGEE. The CDR3 covers 14 residues.

This chain connects TRBV6-5 to TRBJ2-3, with a tentative D call TRBD2 (6 bases). V was cut by 7 bases and J by 6 bases, with 11 bases left in between. The germline CDR1 and CDR2 sequences are MNHEY and SVGAGI. CDR3 length: 12 residues. The CDR3 is CASISRGDTQYF. CDR3 coding DNA: TGTGCCAGCATCTCTCGGGGGGATACGCAGTATTTT.

In this sample, this clonotype turned up a few times. The chain joins TRBV7-7 to TRBJ2-1; D gene unclear. V lost 5 bases, J lost 1 base, and 12 bases lay in between. Germline CDR1 SSHAT, CDR2 FNYEAQ (reference sequence). The CDR3 is 15 residues long. As DNA, the CDR3 is TGTGCCAGCAGCCAAAACACTGGGTCCTACAATGAGCAGTTCTTC. This codes for CASSQNTGSYNEQFF.